The 24 T cell receptor beta chains below all came from one sample that was sequenced in a study of blood T cell repertoires in COVID-19. TCRdb keeps only in-frame clones here, not all; method: immunoSEQ multiplex PCR. The sample holds around 190,000 clones, around three quarters seen once. Sequenced material: peripheral blood. The receptors here all came from a man in his 70s with active or convalescent COVID-19.

The gene calls are TRBV5-1 and TRBJ2-3; 9 nucleotides match TRBD1. In germline, CDR1 is SGHRS, CDR2 YFSETQ. There are 13 residues in the CDR3. V gave up 4 bases and J gave up 5 bases; unmatched junction bases: 2. The CDR3 spells CASSQDRGDTQYF. DNA for the CDR3: TGCGCCAGCAGCCAGGACAGGGGAGATACGCAGTATTTT.

This chain connects TRBV29-1 to TRBJ2-7; weak D call: TRBD2 (5 bases). The CDR3 totals 12 residues. Trimming pared 4 bases from V and 0 bases from J, leaving 7 bases between. CDR1 and CDR2 (germline): SQVTM, ANQGSEA. CDR3 coding DNA: TGCAGCGTTGGGGAGAACTCCTACGAGCAGTACTTC. Its translation: CSVGENSYEQYF.

With regard to this clone: At one end the junction does not follow the germline gene, possibly because of a read error. The V and J genes are TRBV10-3 and TRBJ2-7; D possibly corresponds to TRBD2 (6 bases). Per germline, CDR1 ENHRY and CDR2 SYGVKD. The CDR3 spans 12 residues. The CDR3 sequence: CAISGDSDEQYF. CDR3 sequence (DNA): TGTGCCATCAGTGGGGACTCCGACGAGCAGTACTTC.

The chain uses TRBV30 and TRBJ1-3; D is ambiguous. Trimming removed 2 bases from V and 14 bases from J, with 16 bases in between. The CDR3 sequence is 12 residues long. CDR1 and CDR2 from the germline V gene are GTSNPN and SVGIG (reference sequence). The DNA for the CDR3 is TGTGCCTGGAGTACCAACTTAGGCGGCGTATATTTT. Encoded protein: CAWSTNLGGVYF.

V gene TRBV6-1 combines with J gene TRBJ2-3; TRBD1 aligns across 11 bases. This CDR3 spans 17 amino acids. With V trimmed by 4 bases and J by 3 bases, 9 bases remained unmatched. The germline V gene encodes CDR1 MNHNS and CDR2 SASEGT. The CDR3 region is CASSGVGTGGSTDTQYF. CDR3 in DNA: TGTGCCAGCAGTGGAGTAGGGACAGGGGGTTCTACAGATACGCAGTATTTT.

The rearrangement uses TRBV25-1 and TRBJ1-2; maybe TRBD1 (5 bases). Deletions cut 0 bases from V and 2 bases from J, with 7 bases between. CDR3 size: 14 residues. Germline CDR1 is MGHDK and CDR2 is SYGVNS. In DNA form, the CDR3 reads TGTGCCAGCAGTGAATATACAGGAAACTATGGCTACACCTTC. This encodes CASSEYTGNYGYTF.

The chain is built from TRBV7-9 and TRBJ1-4; no reliable D call. The germline gives CDR1 SEHNR, CDR2 FQNEAQ (reference sequence). CDR3 length: 12 amino acids. V was clipped by 5 bases and J by 7 bases, with 8 bases between them. CDR3 loop: CASSTNSEKLFF. The CDR3 bases are TGTGCCAGCAGCACAAATTCTGAAAAACTGTTTTTT.

V usage is TRBV11-2 and J usage is TRBJ1-1; 8 bases are shared with TRBD1. The germline gives CDR1 SGHAT, CDR2 FQNNGV. The CDR3 loop spans 14 amino acids. The V and J ends lost 3 bases and 1 base, in that order; junction bases with no gene match: 1. For the CDR3, the DNA is TGTGCCAGCAGCTTCGACAGGGGGAACACTGAAGCTTTCTTT. Its translation is CASSFDRGNTEAFF.

The chain carries TRBV12-3 or TRBV12-4 and TRBJ2-7; a weak D match, TRBD1 (5 bases). V lost 2 bases and J 4 bases, leaving 6 bases between the germline ends. CDR3 length: 12 amino acids. The CDR3 reads CASSLRGYEQYF. The CDR3 DNA follows: TGTGCCAGCAGTTTAAGGGGTTACGAGCAGTACTTC.

In DNA, the CDR3 is TGTGCCAGCAGGTTCAGGGGCAGGACTGAAGCTTTCTTT. Amino acids: CASRFRGRTEAFF. The chain joins TRBV6-5 to TRBJ1-1; TRBD1 might be the D (6 bases). In germline, CDR1 is MNHEY, CDR2 SVGAGI. V shed 6 bases and J shed 5 bases, with 13 bases lying between them. The CDR3 has 13 amino acids.

The chain recombines TRBV3-1 (or the pseudogene TRBV3-2) with TRBJ2-1, with a tentative D call TRBD1 (5 bases). This CDR3 contains 14 residues. The germline V gene has CDR1 LGHDT and CDR2 YNNKEL (reference sequence). The ends were cut back, 4 bases at V and 4 bases at J, with 11 bases in the middle. CDR3 in amino acids: CASSLGHLYNEQFF. Here the CDR3 DNA reads TGTGCCAGCAGCCTCGGACACCTTTACAATGAGCAGTTCTTC.

V and J are TRBV7-2 and TRBJ2-5; 7 bases are a match to TRBD2. This CDR3 is 17 amino acids long. In germline, CDR1 is SGHTA, CDR2 FQGNSA. Losses at the gene ends were 5 bases for V and 5 bases for J; bases not matched to a gene: 17. CDR3 sequence (DNA): TGTGCCAGCAGCCCCGGGGGGTTTGGTATTCTTAGCGAGACCCAGTACTTC. Protein sequence: CASSPGGFGILSETQYF.

This clone showed up just a few times. The chain couples TRBV4-3 to TRBJ2-1, with 8 bases aligning to TRBD2. Looked up from germline, CDR1 is LGHNA and CDR2 is YSLEER. The CDR3 is 13 residues long. J gave up 3 bases and V 8 bases, and 3 bases lay outside the gene matches. The CDR3 coding sequence is TGCGCCAGCTCGGGGGGGAACTACAATGAGCAGTTCTTC. It is translated as CASSGGNYNEQFF.

This clone was seen only a few times. A junction end diverges from the germline sequence, so it may reflect a read error. This chain links TRBV7-7 with TRBJ2-1; 10 bases agree with TRBD2. The CDR3 spans 15 residues. Per germline, CDR1 SSHAT and CDR2 FNYEAQ (reference sequence). The CDR3 sequence: CASSLGTSGINEQFF. CDR3 bases: TGTGCTAGCAGCTTAGGAACTAGCGGGATCAATGAGCAGTTCTTC. Drawing the rest from reference TRBV7-7 and TRBJ2-1, the complete variable domain is GAGVSQSPRYKVTKRGQDVTLRCDPISSHATLYWYQQALGQGPEFLTYFNYEAQPDKSGLPSDRFSAERPEGSISTLTIQRTEQRDSAMYRCASSLGTSGINEQFFGPGTRLTVL.

This clone came up a few times. In nucleotides, the CDR3 is TGCGCCAGCAGCTTGACCGGACAAGCGAACACCGGGGAGCTGTTTTTT. Amino acid sequence: CASSLTGQANTGELFF. This chain links TRBV5-1 with TRBJ2-2, with D perhaps TRBD1 (5 bases). The CDR3 runs to 16 residues. From germline, CDR1 is SGHRS and CDR2 YFSETQ. Trimming removed 1 base at V and 0 bases at J, with 10 bases between.

The genes are TRBV6-6 and TRBJ1-6, with a tentative D call TRBD1 (5 bases). Trimming shortened V by 5 bases and J by 8 bases, and 13 bases separated the two germline ends. CDR1 is MNHNY and CDR2 is SVGAGI in the germline V gene (reference sequence). The CDR3 totals 14 residues. The CDR3 sequence is CASSMQGRDSPLHF. Here the CDR3 DNA reads TGTGCCAGCAGTATGCAGGGCAGGGATTCACCCCTCCACTTT.

The J gene is TRBJ2-7, the V gene TRBV2; the D is unclear. The CDR3 runs 12 residues. V gave up 1 base and J gave up 9 bases, with 10 bases separating them. Germline V gene sequence: CDR1 SNHLY, CDR2 FYNNEI. CDR3 nucleotides: TGTGCCAGCAGTGAAGGGGCGTCTGTGCAGTACTTC. Translation gives CASSEGASVQYF.

The chain combines TRBV2 with TRBJ2-5; D call uncertain. The CDR3 covers 12 residues. Trimming stripped 2 bases from V and 5 bases from J, with 6 bases between. The germline V gene has CDR1 SNHLY and CDR2 FYNNEI. CDR3 bases: TGTGCCAGCAGTGAAAACCGGGAGACCCAGTACTTC. It translates to CASSENRETQYF.

The V call is TRBV6-8, the J call TRBJ2-2; possible D gene TRBD2, 7 bases. The CDR3 has 12 residues. Germline CDR1 MNHGY, CDR2 SAAAGT. With 8 bases removed from V and 4 bases from J, the gap between germline ends came to 8 bases. The CDR3 DNA reads as TGTGCCAGCGCGGGGGCCACCGGGGAGCTGTTTTTT. It encodes CASAGATGELFF.

This chain joins TRBV5-1 and TRBJ1-6; tentative D call: TRBD1 (5 bases). Germline CDR1 reads SGHRS; CDR2 reads YFSETQ. V lost 4 bases and J 7 bases, leaving 15 bases between the germline ends. The CDR3 is 15 amino acids. CDR3 sequence: CASSLHGGSNSPLHF. The CDR3 DNA reads TGCGCCAGCAGCCTCCACGGGGGTTCAAATTCACCCCTCCACTTT.

The chain links TRBV7-2 to TRBJ1-5; a possible D gene is TRBD1 (5 bases). The CDR3 contains 15 residues. Trimming took off 6 bases at V and 11 bases at J, with 23 bases between the two ends. Germline assignment: CDR1 SGHTA and CDR2 FQGNSA. CDR3 bases: TGTGCCAGCAGTCCTTCCCGGGACGGGGGGTCGGCCCAGCATTTT. Protein: CASSPSRDGGSAQHF.

This chain joins TRBV6-1 and TRBJ2-7; 12 bases align to TRBD2. The junction had 7 bases not matched to a gene; V was cut back by 4 bases and J by 0 bases. Germline V gives CDR1 MNHNS, CDR2 SASEGT. CDR3 length equals 17 residues. The CDR3 reads CASSVLAGGSSSYEQYF. In DNA form, the CDR3 reads TGTGCCAGCAGTGTACTAGCGGGAGGATCAAGCTCCTACGAGCAGTACTTC.

V usage is TRBV2 and J usage is TRBJ1-1; TRBD1 agrees at 8 bases. The trim removed 6 bases at V and 4 bases at J, leaving 7 bases unmatched. Germline CDR1 reads SNHLY; CDR2 reads FYNNEI. The length of the CDR3 is 14 residues. The CDR3, as DNA: TGTGCCAGCAGCCTGATGGACAGGGCCACTGAAGCTTTCTTT. This sequence encodes CASSLMDRATEAFF.

This clone was seen a single time. The rearrangement links TRBV2 to TRBJ1-5; the D gene is possibly TRBD1 (5 bases). CDR1 is SNHLY and CDR2 is FYNNEI in the germline V gene. The CDR3 has 14 amino acids. The V gene lost 5 bases and the J gene lost 0 bases, with 8 bases spanning the gap. The CDR3 region has the DNA TGTGCCAGCAGTCGACAGTCTAGCAATCAGCCCCAGCATTTT. Amino acids: CASSRQSSNQPQHF.